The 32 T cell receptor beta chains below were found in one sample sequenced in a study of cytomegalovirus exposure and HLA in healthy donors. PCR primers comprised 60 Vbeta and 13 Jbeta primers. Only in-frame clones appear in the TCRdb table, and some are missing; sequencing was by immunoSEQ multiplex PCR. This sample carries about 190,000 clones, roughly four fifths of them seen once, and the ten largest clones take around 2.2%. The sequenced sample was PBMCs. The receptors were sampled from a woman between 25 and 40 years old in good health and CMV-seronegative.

The CDR3: CASSEGDRVNNEQFF. The DNA of the CDR3 is TGTGCCAGCAGCGAGGGGGACAGGGTAAACAATGAGCAGTTCTTC. The chain links TRBV28 to TRBJ2-1, with 9 bases fitting TRBD1. V lost 6 bases and J lost 5; bases outside the gene matches: 8. The CDR3 extends over 15 amino acids. CDR1 MDHEN and CDR2 SYDVKM come from the germline V gene.

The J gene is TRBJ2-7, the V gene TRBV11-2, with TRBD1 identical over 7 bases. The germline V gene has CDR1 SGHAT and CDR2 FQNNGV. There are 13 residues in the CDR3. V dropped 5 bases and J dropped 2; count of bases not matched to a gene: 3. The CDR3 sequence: CASSHGQAYEQYF. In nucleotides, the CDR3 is TGTGCCAGCAGCCATGGACAGGCCTACGAGCAGTACTTC.

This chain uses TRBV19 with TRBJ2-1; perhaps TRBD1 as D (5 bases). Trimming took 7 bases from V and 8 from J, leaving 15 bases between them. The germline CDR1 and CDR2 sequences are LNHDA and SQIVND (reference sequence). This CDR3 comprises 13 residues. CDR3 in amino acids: CASNGGWGDEQFF. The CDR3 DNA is TGTGCCAGTAATGGTGGTTGGGGCGATGAGCAGTTCTTC.

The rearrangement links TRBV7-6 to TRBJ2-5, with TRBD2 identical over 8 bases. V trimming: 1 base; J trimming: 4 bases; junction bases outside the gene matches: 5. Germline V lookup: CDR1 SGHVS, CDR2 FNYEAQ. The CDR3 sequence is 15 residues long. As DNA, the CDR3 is TGTGCCAGCAGCTTAGGTCCAGCGGGAGTAGAGACCCAGTACTTC. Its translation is CASSLGPAGVETQYF. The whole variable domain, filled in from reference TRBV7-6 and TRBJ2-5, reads GAGVSQSPRYKVTKRGQDVALRCDPISGHVSLYWYRQALGQGPEFLTYFNYEAQQDKSGLPNDRFSAERPEGSISTLTIQRTEQRDSAMYRCASSLGPAGVETQYFGPGTRLLVL.

The CDR3 DNA reads as TGCAGCGCCGCCGCAGGACAAGGGGGGAACACTGAAGCTTTCTTT. Translated: CSAAAGQGGNTEAFF. The chain couples TRBV29-1 to TRBJ1-1, with D perhaps matching TRBD1 (6 bases). V lost 7 bases, J lost 1 base, and 19 bases lay in between. Germline V CDR1 and CDR2: SQVTM, ANQGSEA. CDR3 length: 15 amino acids.

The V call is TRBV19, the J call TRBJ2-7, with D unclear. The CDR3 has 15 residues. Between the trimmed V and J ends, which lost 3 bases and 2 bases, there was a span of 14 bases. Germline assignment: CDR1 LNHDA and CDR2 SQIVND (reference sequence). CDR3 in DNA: TGTGCCAGTAGTATTTCTGGCGGATACCCCTACGAGCAGTACTTC. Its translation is CASSISGGYPYEQYF.

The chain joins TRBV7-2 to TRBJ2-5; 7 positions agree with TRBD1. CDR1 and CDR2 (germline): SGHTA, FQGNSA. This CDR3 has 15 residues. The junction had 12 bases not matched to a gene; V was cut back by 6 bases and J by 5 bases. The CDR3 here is CASRPPRTGWETQYF. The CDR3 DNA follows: TGTGCCAGCAGACCACCTAGGACAGGCTGGGAGACCCAGTACTTC.

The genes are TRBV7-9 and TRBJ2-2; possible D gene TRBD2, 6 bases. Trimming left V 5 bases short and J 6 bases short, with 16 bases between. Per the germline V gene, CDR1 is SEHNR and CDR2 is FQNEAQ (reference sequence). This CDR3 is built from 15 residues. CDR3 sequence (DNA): TGTGCCAGCAGCGACCCCTCCCGGAGGGCCGGGGAGCTGTTTTTT. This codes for CASSDPSRRAGELFF.

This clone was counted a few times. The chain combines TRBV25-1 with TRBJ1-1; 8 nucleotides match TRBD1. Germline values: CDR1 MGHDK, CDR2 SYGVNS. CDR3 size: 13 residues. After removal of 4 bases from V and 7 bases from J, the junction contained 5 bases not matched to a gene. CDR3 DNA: TGTGCCAGCAGTGTACAACAGGGGGTTGAAGCTTTCTTT. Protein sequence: CASSVQQGVEAFF.

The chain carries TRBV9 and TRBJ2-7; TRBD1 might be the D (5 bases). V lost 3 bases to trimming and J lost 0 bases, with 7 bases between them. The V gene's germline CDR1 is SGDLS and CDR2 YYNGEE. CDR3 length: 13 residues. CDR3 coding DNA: TGTGCCAGCAGCGGGGGCAGCTCCTACGAGCAGTACTTC. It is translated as CASSGGSSYEQYF.

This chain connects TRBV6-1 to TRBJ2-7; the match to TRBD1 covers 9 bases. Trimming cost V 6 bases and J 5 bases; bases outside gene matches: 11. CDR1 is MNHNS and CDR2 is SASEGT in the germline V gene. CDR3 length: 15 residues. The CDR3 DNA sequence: TGTGCCAGCAGGACCCTGGGACAGGGTATCGACGAGCAGTACTTC. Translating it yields CASRTLGQGIDEQYF.

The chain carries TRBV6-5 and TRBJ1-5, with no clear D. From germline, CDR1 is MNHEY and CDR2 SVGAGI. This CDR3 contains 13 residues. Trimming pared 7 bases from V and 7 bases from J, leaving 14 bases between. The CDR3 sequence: CASNLRVGQPQHF. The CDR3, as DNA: TGTGCCAGCAATCTACGGGTCGGGCAGCCCCAGCATTTT.

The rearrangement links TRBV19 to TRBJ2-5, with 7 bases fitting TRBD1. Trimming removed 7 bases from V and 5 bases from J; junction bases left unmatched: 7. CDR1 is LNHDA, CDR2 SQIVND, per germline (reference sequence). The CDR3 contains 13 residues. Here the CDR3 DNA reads TGTGCCAGTATAGAGGGGGCATGTGAGACCCAGTACTTC. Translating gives CASIEGACETQYF.

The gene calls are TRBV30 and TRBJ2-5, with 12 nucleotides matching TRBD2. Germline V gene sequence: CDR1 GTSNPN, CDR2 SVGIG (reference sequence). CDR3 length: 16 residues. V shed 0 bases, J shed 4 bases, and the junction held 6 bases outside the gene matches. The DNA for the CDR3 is TGTGCCTGGAGTGTACTACTAGCGGGAGGAACAGAGACCCAGTACTTC. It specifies CAWSVLLAGGTETQYF.

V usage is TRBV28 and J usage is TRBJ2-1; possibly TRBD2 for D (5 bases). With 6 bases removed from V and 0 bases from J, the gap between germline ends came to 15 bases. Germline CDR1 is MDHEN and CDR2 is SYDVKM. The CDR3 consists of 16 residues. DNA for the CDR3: TGTGCCAGCAGCCCCCACCCAGACTACTCCTACAATGAGCAGTTCTTC. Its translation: CASSPHPDYSYNEQFF.

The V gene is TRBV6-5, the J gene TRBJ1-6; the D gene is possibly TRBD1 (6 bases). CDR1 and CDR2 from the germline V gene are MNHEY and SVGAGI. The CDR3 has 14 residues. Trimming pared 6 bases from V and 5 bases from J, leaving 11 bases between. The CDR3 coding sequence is TGTGCCAGCAGGACGGGACAAAATAATTCACCCCTCCACTTT. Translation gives CASRTGQNNSPLHF.

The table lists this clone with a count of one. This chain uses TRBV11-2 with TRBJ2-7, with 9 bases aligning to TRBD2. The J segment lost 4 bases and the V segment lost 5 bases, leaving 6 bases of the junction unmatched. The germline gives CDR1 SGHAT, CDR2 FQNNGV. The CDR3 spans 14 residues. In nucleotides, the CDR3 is TGTGCCAGCAGCCCTCGGCGGGGGGGGTACGAGCAGTACTTC. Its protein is CASSPRRGGYEQYF. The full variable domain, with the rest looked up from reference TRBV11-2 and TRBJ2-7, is EAGVAQSPRYKIIEKRQSVAFWCNPISGHATLYWYQQILGQGPKLLIQFQNNGVVDDSQLPKDRFSAERLKGVDSTLKIQPAKLEDSAVYLCASSPRRGGYEQYFGPGTRLTVT.

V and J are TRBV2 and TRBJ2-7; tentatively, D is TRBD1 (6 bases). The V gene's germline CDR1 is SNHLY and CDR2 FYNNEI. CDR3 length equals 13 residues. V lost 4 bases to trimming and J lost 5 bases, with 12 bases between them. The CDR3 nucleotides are TGTGCCAGCAGTGTGCAGGGGTCCCACGAGCAGTACTTC. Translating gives CASSVQGSHEQYF.

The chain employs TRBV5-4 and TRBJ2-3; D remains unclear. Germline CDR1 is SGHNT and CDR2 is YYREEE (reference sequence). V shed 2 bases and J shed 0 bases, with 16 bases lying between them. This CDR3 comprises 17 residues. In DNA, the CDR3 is TGTGCCAGCAGCTTAGACTCCCTACCCCCTAGCACAGATACGCAGTATTTT. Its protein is CASSLDSLPPSTDTQYF.

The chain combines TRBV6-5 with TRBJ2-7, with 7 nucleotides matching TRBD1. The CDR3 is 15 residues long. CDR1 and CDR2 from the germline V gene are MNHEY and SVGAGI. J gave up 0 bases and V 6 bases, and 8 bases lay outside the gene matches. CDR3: CASRRQGLSSYEQYF. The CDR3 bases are TGTGCCAGCAGGAGACAGGGATTAAGCTCCTACGAGCAGTACTTC.

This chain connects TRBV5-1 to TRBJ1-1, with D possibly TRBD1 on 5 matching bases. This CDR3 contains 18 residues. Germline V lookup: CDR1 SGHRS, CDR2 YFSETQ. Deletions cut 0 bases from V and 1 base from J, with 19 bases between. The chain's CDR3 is CASSLASWAGLGNTEAFF. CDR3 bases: TGCGCCAGCAGCTTGGCCAGTTGGGCAGGGCTGGGGAACACTGAAGCTTTCTTT.

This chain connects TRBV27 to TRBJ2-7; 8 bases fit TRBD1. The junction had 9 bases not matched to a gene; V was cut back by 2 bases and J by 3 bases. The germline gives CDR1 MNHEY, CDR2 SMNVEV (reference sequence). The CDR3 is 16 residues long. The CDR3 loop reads CASSLGPGQGVYEQYF. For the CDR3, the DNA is TGTGCCAGCAGTTTAGGACCAGGACAGGGCGTCTACGAGCAGTACTTC.

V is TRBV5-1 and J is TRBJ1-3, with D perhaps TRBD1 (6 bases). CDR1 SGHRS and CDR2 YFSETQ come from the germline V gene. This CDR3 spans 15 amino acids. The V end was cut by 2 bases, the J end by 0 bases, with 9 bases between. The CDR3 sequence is CASSFRGPSGNTIYF. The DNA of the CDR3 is TGCGCCAGCAGCTTCAGGGGACCCTCTGGAAACACCATATATTTT.

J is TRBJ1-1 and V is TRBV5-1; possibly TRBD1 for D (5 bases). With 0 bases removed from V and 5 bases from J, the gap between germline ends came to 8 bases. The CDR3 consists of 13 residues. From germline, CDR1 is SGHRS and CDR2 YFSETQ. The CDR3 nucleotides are TGCGCCAGCAGCTTGGAGGGGTCGACTGAAGCTTTCTTT. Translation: CASSLEGSTEAFF.

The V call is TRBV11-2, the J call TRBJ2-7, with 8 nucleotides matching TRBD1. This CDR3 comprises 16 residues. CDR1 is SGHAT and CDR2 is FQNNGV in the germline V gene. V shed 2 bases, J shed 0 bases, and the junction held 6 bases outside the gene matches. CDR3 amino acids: CASSLPRQGSSYEQYF. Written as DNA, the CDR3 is TGTGCCAGCAGCTTACCACGACAGGGGAGCTCCTACGAGCAGTACTTC.

This CDR3 reads CASSDHGQGEAFF. The CDR3 DNA follows: TGTGCCAGCAGTGACCATGGACAGGGGGAAGCTTTCTTT. The chain joins TRBV6-6 to TRBJ1-1, with 9 nucleotides matching TRBD1. Germline V CDR1 and CDR2: MNHNY, SVGAGI (reference sequence). The junction had 6 bases not matched to a gene; V was cut back by 5 bases and J by 8 bases. The CDR3 extends over 13 amino acids.

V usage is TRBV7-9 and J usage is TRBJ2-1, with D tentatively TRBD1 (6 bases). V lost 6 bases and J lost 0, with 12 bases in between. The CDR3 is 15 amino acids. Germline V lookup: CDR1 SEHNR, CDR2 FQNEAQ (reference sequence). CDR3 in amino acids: CASSPKQGSYNEQFF. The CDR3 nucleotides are TGTGCCAGCAGTCCTAAACAGGGCTCCTACAATGAGCAGTTCTTC.

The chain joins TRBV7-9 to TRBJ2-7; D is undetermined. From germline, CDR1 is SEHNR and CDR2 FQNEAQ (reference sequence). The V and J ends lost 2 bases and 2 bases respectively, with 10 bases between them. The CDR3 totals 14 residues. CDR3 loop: CASSLPGRPYEQYF. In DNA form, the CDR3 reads TGTGCCAGCAGCTTACCAGGCCGCCCCTACGAGCAGTACTTC.

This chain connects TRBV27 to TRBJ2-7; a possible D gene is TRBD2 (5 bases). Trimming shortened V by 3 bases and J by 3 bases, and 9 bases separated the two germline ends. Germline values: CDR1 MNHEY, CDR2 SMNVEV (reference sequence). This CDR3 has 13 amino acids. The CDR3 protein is CASSFGILYEQYF. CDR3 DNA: TGTGCCAGCAGTTTCGGGATTCTCTACGAGCAGTACTTC.

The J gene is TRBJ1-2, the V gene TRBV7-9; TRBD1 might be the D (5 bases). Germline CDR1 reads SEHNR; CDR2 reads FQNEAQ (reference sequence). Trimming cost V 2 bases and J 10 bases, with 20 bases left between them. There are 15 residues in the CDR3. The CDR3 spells CASSLTSRVGEDYTF. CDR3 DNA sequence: TGTGCCAGCAGCTTAACCTCCCGGGTGGGGGAGGACTACACCTTC.

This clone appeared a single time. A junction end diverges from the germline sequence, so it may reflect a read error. Here the CDR3 DNA reads TGTGCCAGCAGCCCCCAACCGGGACAGGGCTCCTATAATGAGCAGTTCTTC. It codes for CASSPQPGQGSYNEQFF. The chain links TRBV5-4 to TRBJ2-1, with 9 bases that match TRBD1. This CDR3 is 17 amino acids long. CDR1 and CDR2 from the germline V gene are SGHNT and YYREEE (reference sequence).

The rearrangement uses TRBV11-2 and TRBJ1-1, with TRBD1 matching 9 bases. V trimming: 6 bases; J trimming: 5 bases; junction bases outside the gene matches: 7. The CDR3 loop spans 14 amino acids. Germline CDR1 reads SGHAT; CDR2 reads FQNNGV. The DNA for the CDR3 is TGTGCCAGCAGGTCCGGGACAGGGACAACTGAAGCTTTCTTT. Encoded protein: CASRSGTGTTEAFF.